The 25 T cell receptor beta chains given below trace back to one sample, sequenced in a study of glioma-infiltrating T cells after dendritic cell vaccination (dated by TCRdb to about 2016). The receptor library was made with the immunoSEQ multiplex PCR assay. TCRdb holds this immuneACCESS table with in-frame rearrangements only. Some clones are missing; in checked studies, unresolved V genes explain under half, and the rest has no known cause. This sample lists roughly 87,000 clones; under 85% were detected once. Of the sample, under 8% is held by the ten largest clones. This specimen's time point label, interpreted: after dendritic cell vaccination, including at tumor progression/relapse. The starting material was blood, obtained after dendritic cell vaccination. The receptors come from a human donor with glioblastoma.

This clone came up once. The gene calls are TRBV9 and TRBJ2-7; possibly TRBD1 for D (5 bases). V was trimmed by 0 bases and J by 4 bases, leaving 17 bases between them. The CDR3 totals 16 residues. Germline-derived CDR1 and CDR2 are SGDLS and YYNGEE. CDR3 residues: CASSVGQSQMGYEQYF. CDR3 nucleotides: TGTGCCAGCAGCGTAGGACAGTCTCAAATGGGGTACGAGCAGTACTTC.

V gene TRBV2 combines with J gene TRBJ1-1; D possibly corresponds to TRBD1 (5 bases). Germline CDR1 is SNHLY and CDR2 is FYNNEI. This CDR3 is 13 amino acids long. Deletions cut 0 bases from V and 7 bases from J, with 9 bases between. The CDR3 reads CASSEAWGDEAFF. The CDR3 coding sequence is TGTGCCAGCAGTGAAGCATGGGGGGATGAAGCTTTCTTT.

The chain uses TRBV27 and TRBJ2-3, with TRBD2 as a possible D gene (6 bases). V was trimmed by 8 bases and J by 7 bases, leaving 19 bases between them. CDR1 MNHEY and CDR2 SMNVEV come from the germline V gene (reference sequence). The CDR3 consists of 14 residues. The CDR3 here is CASQYSGGRHTQYF. CDR3 sequence (DNA): TGTGCCAGCCAGTACTCCGGGGGAAGGCATACGCAGTATTTT.

The chain is built from TRBV30 and TRBJ1-1, with TRBD1 matching 9 bases. The CDR3 totals 13 residues. Germline V lookup: CDR1 GTSNPN, CDR2 SVGIG (reference sequence). The V gene end was trimmed by 4 bases and the J gene end by 4 bases; junction bases not matched to a gene: 4. The CDR3: CAWKRDRVTEAFF. CDR3 nucleotides: TGTGCCTGGAAGCGGGACAGGGTCACTGAAGCTTTCTTT.

Worth noting for this clone: The sample carries other DNA sequences with the same CDR3. The rearrangement links TRBV11-2 to TRBJ2-5; 9 bases align to TRBD2. The junction had 4 bases not matched to a gene; V was cut back by 3 bases and J by 2 bases. Germline V CDR1 and CDR2: SGHAT, FQNNGV. This CDR3 has 15 residues. The CDR3 coding sequence is TGTGCCAGCAGCTTGGGGCTAGCGGGGCAAGAGACCCAGTACTTC. Amino acid sequence: CASSLGLAGQETQYF.

This clone has more than one count but fewer than ten. The chain couples TRBV5-1 to TRBJ1-1, with 10 bases identical to TRBD1. The CDR3 is 14 residues long. Germline V gene data show CDR1 as SGHRS and CDR2 as YFSETQ. V was pared by 4 bases and J by 4 bases, with 4 bases of the junction left unmatched. This CDR3 reads CASSTRQGATEAFF. The CDR3 nucleotides read TGCGCCAGCAGCACTAGACAGGGGGCCACTGAAGCTTTCTTT.

This clone was found a few times. The chain joins TRBV4-3 to TRBJ1-5, with D possibly matching TRBD1 (6 bases). The V end was cut by 2 bases, the J end by 1 base, with 9 bases between. Looked up from germline, CDR1 is LGHNA and CDR2 is YSLEER. The CDR3 is made up of 15 amino acids. CDR3 bases: TGCGCCAGCAGCCAACTGGACAGAAGCAATCAGCCCCAGCATTTT. This gives the protein CASSQLDRSNQPQHF.

The V call is TRBV7-9, the J call TRBJ2-7; TRBD1 aligns across 7 bases. This CDR3 contains 11 residues. Germline V gives CDR1 SEHNR, CDR2 FQNEAQ (reference sequence). J lost 7 bases, V lost 9 bases, and 6 bases had no gene match. CDR3 sequence reads: CASKGAKEQYF. In DNA, the CDR3 is TGTGCCAGTAAGGGGGCAAAAGAGCAGTACTTC. The full variable domain, in which reference TRBV7-9 and TRBJ2-7 provide the parts outside the CDR3, is DTGVSQNPRHKITKRGQNVTFRCDPISEHNRLYWYRQTLGQGPEFLTYFQNEAQLEKSRLLSDRFSAERPKGSFSTLEIQRTEQGDSAMYLCASKGAKEQYFGPGTRLTVT.

This clone was recorded only once. The chain couples TRBV10-3 to TRBJ1-2, with 12 bases aligning to TRBD1. The J segment lost 7 bases and the V segment lost 6 bases, leaving 12 bases of the junction unmatched. Germline loops: CDR1 ENHRY, CDR2 SYGVKD. The CDR3 is 16 residues long. The CDR3 here is CAISEVPGQGAGGYTF. In DNA, the CDR3 is TGTGCCATCAGCGAGGTTCCGGGACAGGGGGCCGGTGGCTACACCTTC.

This chain links TRBV7-9 with TRBJ1-2; 8 bases are shared with TRBD1. The CDR3 consists of 12 residues. V gave up 4 bases and J gave up 8 bases; unmatched junction bases: 3. Germline values: CDR1 SEHNR, CDR2 FQNEAQ (reference sequence). CDR3 region: CASSWTGKGYTF. The DNA for the CDR3 is TGTGCCAGCAGCTGGACAGGGAAGGGCTACACCTTC.

The gene calls are TRBV7-2 and TRBJ1-1, with D maybe TRBD1 (5 bases). The germline gives CDR1 SGHTA, CDR2 FQGNSA. The CDR3 spans 16 residues. The V gene lost 2 bases and the J gene lost 5 bases, with 18 bases spanning the gap. CDR3 sequence: CASSLTRQERGTEAFF. In DNA, the CDR3 is TGTGCCAGCAGCTTAACAAGGCAGGAGCGGGGGACTGAAGCTTTCTTT.

This clone has only one observation. J is TRBJ2-7 and V is TRBV19; the match to TRBD1 covers 8 bases. Germline CDR1 reads LNHDA; CDR2 reads SQIVND (reference sequence). The CDR3 consists of 15 residues. Trimming took 3 bases from V and 2 from J; bases not matched to a gene: 6. The CDR3 coding sequence is TGTGCCAGTAGTATGGACGAGACAGGGGCCTACGAGCAGTACTTC. Amino acids: CASSMDETGAYEQYF. The full variable domain, with the rest looked up from reference TRBV19 and TRBJ2-7, is DGGITQSPKYLFRKEGQNVTLSCEQNLNHDAMYWYRQDPGQGLRLIYYSQIVNDFQKGDIAEGYSVSREKKESFPLTVTSAQKNPTAFYLCASSMDETGAYEQYFGPGTRLTVT.

DNA for the CDR3: TGCGCCAGCAGCTTAGGACATTCTGTCTCTGGAAACACCATATATTTT. It encodes CASSLGHSVSGNTIYF. V is TRBV5-1 and J is TRBJ1-3; D might be TRBD1 (5 bases). Trimming took off 2 bases at V and 0 bases at J, with 12 bases between the two ends. In germline, CDR1 is SGHRS, CDR2 YFSETQ. This CDR3 is built from 16 residues.

V gene TRBV5-1 combines with J gene TRBJ2-2, with D unclear. This CDR3 contains 15 residues. Trimming shortened V by 2 bases and J by 1 base, and 9 bases separated the two germline ends. Per the germline V gene, CDR1 is SGHRS and CDR2 is YFSETQ. Here the CDR3 reads CASSFIVRNTGELFF. In DNA, the CDR3 is TGCGCCAGCAGCTTTATAGTACGGAACACCGGGGAGCTGTTTTTT.

The chain has TRBV19 and TRBJ2-5, with D possibly matching TRBD1 (5 bases). The V gene lost 1 base and the J gene lost 4 bases, with 10 bases spanning the gap. CDR3 length: 14 residues. The germline V gene has CDR1 LNHDA and CDR2 SQIVND (reference sequence). CDR3 sequence reads: CASSIAGIRETQYF. The CDR3 bases are TGTGCCAGTAGTATAGCAGGGATAAGAGAGACCCAGTACTTC.

The J gene is TRBJ1-2, the V gene TRBV19; no definite D call. The CDR3 is made up of 15 amino acids. V was pared by 5 bases and J by 4 bases, with 17 bases between. Germline CDR1 reads LNHDA; CDR2 reads SQIVND (reference sequence). CDR3 sequence reads: CASSPSLALPYGYTF. The DNA of the CDR3 is TGTGCCAGTAGTCCCTCACTTGCCCTGCCCTATGGCTACACCTTC.

This clone was seen more than once but under ten times. A far larger clone is one nucleotide away, so this likely arose from a read error. The chain couples TRBV30 to TRBJ2-3, with TRBD1 as a possible D gene (6 bases). CDR1 is GTSNPN, CDR2 SVGIG, per germline (reference sequence). There are 14 residues in the CDR3. The ends were cut back, 2 bases at V and 6 bases at J, with 15 bases in the middle. The CDR3 sequence: CAWSPGASPDTQYF. The CDR3 DNA reads TGTGCCTGGAGTCCAGGGGCTTCCCCGGATACGCAGTATTTT.

V and J are TRBV4-2 and TRBJ2-3; D is unresolved. V lost 1 base, J lost 0 bases, and 11 bases lay in between. The CDR3 covers 16 residues. Germline V gene sequence: CDR1 LGHNA, CDR2 YNFKEQ. CDR3 amino acids: CASSQVNSYSTDTQYF. The DNA of the CDR3 is TGTGCCAGCAGCCAAGTCAACAGCTATAGCACAGATACGCAGTATTTT.

V and J are TRBV5-1 and TRBJ1-2; 9 positions agree with TRBD1. CDR1 and CDR2 from the germline V gene are SGHRS and YFSETQ. This CDR3 is 19 amino acids long. With V trimmed by 1 base and J by 3 bases, 16 bases remained unmatched. The CDR3 DNA follows: TGCGCCAGCAGCTTGTCCGCCGGGACAGGGTTTCTTGGTGACTATGGCTACACCTTC. Protein sequence: CASSLSAGTGFLGDYGYTF.

The chain has TRBV7-2 and TRBJ1-1, with TRBD1 matching over 11 bases. Germline CDR1 is SGHTA and CDR2 is FQGNSA. There are 15 residues in the CDR3. The junction had 9 bases not matched to a gene; V was cut back by 1 base and J by 11 bases. CDR3 loop: CASSLVVGGQGAAFF. The CDR3 DNA follows: TGTGCCAGCAGCTTAGTTGTAGGAGGACAGGGGGCCGCTTTCTTT.

The chain is built from TRBV6-4 and TRBJ1-1, with D unresolved. Germline assignment: CDR1 MRHNA and CDR2 SNTAGT. The CDR3 length is 13 residues. V lost 3 bases, J lost 2 bases, and 7 bases lay in between. The CDR3 coding sequence is TGTGCCAGCAGTGAACAGAGTAACACTGAAGCTTTCTTT. It specifies CASSEQSNTEAFF.

By frequency in the sample, this clone is medium-sized. The chain is built from TRBV19 and TRBJ2-7; 11 bases agree with TRBD2. This CDR3 is built from 14 residues. Germline assignment: CDR1 LNHDA and CDR2 SQIVND (reference sequence). V lost 5 bases and J lost 4; bases outside the gene matches: 4. The CDR3 reads CASSLTSGAYEQYF. In nucleotides, the CDR3 is TGTGCCAGTAGTTTGACTAGCGGGGCTTACGAGCAGTACTTC.

This chain joins TRBV7-2 and TRBJ2-2, with 8 bases identical to TRBD1. Unmatched junction bases numbered 4, after V lost 6 bases and J lost 4 bases. CDR3 length: 14 amino acids. Germline assignment: CDR1 SGHTA and CDR2 FQGNSA. The CDR3 region has the DNA TGTGCCAGCAGGACAGGGGCCGTCACCGGGGAGCTGTTTTTT. It codes for CASRTGAVTGELFF.

A single count supports this clone. V usage is TRBV25-1 and J usage is TRBJ1-1; D perhaps matches TRBD1 (5 bases). V lost 3 bases to trimming and J lost 3 bases, with 11 bases between them. The length of the CDR3 is 14 residues. CDR1 is MGHDK, CDR2 SYGVNS, per germline. The CDR3 bases are TGTGCCAGCAGTGATCGGGGAGGGGACACTGAAGCTTTCTTT. It yields the protein CASSDRGGDTEAFF. The whole variable domain, filled in from reference TRBV25-1 and TRBJ1-1, reads EADIYQTPRYLVIGTGKKITLECSQTMGHDKMYWYQQDPGMELHLIHYSYGVNSTEKGDLSSESTVSRIRTEHFPLTLESARPSHTSQYLCASSDRGGDTEAFFGQGTRLTVV.

The CDR3: CASSLEGQGAYEQYF. In DNA, the CDR3 is TGTGCCAGCAGCTTAGAGGGACAGGGGGCCTACGAGCAGTACTTC. J is TRBJ2-7 and V is TRBV7-8; 11 bases align to TRBD1. The CDR3 has 15 amino acids. Germline V gene data show CDR1 as SGHVS and CDR2 as FQNEAQ. Losses at the gene ends were 1 base for V and 2 bases for J; bases not matched to a gene: 1.